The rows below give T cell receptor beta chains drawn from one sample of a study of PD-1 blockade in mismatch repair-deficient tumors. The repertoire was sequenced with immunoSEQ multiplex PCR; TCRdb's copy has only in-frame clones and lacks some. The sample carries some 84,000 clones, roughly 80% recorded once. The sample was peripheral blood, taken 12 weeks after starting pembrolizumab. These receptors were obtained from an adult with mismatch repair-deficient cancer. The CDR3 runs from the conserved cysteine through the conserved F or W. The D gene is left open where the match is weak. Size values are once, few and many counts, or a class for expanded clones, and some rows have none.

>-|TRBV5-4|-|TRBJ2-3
TGTGCCAGCACCCCCCCGGGGCGAGGGGATACGCAGTATTTT
CASTPPGRGDTQYF
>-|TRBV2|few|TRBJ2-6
TGTGCCAGCAGTGAATATCGGGACTCTGGGGCCAACGTCCTGACTTTC
CASSEYRDSGANVLTF
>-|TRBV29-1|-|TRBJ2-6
TGCAGCGTTGCAAAGGACATCGACTCTGGGGCCAACGTCCTGACTTTC
CSVAKDIDSGANVLTF
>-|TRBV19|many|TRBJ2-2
TGTGCCAGTATTGGGGAGACCTCCGGGACCGGGGAGCTGTTTTTT
CASIGETSGTGELFF
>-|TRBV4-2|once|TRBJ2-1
TGTGCCAGCAGCCAAGATGTTGGGAATAATGAGCAGTTCTTC
CASSQDVGNNEQFF
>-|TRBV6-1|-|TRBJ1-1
TGTGCCAGCAGTGAAATAGGTTCAGGAAACACTGAAGCTTTCTTT
CASSEIGSGNTEAFF
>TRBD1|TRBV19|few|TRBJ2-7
TGTGCCAGTAGGGACAGGGTGGACGAGCAGTACTTC
CASRDRVDEQYF
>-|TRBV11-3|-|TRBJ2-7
TGTGCCAGCGGAGAGCTGGGCGGAAGCGAGCAGTACTTC
CASGELGGSEQYF
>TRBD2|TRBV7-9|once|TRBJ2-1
TGTGCCAGCAATGGGGGGGGTGAGCAGTTCTTC
CASNGGGEQFF
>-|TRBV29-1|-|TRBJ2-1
TGCAGCGTTGGACCCTCCCCTACCTACAATGAGCAGTTCTTC
CSVGPSPTYNEQFF
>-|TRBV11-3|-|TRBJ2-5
TGTGCCAGCAGCTCGACCCTGCTGCAAGAGACCCAGTACTTC
CASSSTLLQETQYF
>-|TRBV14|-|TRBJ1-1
TGTGCCAGCAGCTTACCGGGCCTGCGAGCTTTCTTT
CASSLPGLRAFF
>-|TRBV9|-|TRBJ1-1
TGTGCCAGCAGCGTAGTAGGAGTCGGGAACACTGAAGCTTTCTTT
CASSVVGVGNTEAFF
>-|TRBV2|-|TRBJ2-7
TGTGCCAGCAGGGAAAACTACGAGCAGTACTTC
CASRENYEQYF
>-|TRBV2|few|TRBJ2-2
TGTGCCAGCAAGGGGGCGAACACCGGGGAGCTGTTTTTT
CASKGANTGELFF
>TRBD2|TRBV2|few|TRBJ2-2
TGTGCCAGCAGTGAATGGGCGGGAGTTGGGACCGGGGAGCTGTTTTTT
CASSEWAGVGTGELFF
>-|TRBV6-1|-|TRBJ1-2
TGTGCCAGCAGTGAATCCAGCTATGGCTACACCTTC
CASSESSYGYTF
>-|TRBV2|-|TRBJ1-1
TGTGCCAGCGGAGGCTCGGTCGGAACTGAAGCTTTCTTT
CASGGSVGTEAFF
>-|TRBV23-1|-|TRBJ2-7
TGCGCCCTCCGGGCCCTTAGCTCCTACGAGCAGTACTTC
CALRALSSYEQYF
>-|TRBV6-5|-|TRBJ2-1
TGTGCCAGCAGTTACTCCGCGGGGGCGAATGAGCAGTTCTTC
CASSYSAGANEQFF
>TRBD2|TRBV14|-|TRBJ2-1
TGTGCCAGCAGCCAAGGAGTTCTTCGCGGGGGGAACAATGAGCAGTTCTTC
CASSQGVLRGGNNEQFF
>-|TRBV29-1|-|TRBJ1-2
TGCAGCGTTGAAGGGTCCGTCGACTATGGCTACACCTTC
CSVEGSVDYGYTF
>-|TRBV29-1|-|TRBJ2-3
TGCAGCGCAGAGACAGATACGCAGTATTTT
CSAETDTQYF
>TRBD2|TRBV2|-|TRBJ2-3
TGTGCCAGCAGTCCCTCACTAGCGGGTTCGTCCAATTTT
CASSPSLAGSSNF
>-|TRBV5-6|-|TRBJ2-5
TGTGCCAGCAGCATAGAGACGGAACAGTACTTC
CASSIETEQYF
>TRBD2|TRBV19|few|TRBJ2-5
TGTGCCAGTAGTATGGGGACTAGTCCGGAGACCCAGTACTTC
CASSMGTSPETQYF
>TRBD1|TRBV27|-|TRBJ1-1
TGTGCCAGCAGGGACAGGGAGTGGGCTGAAGCTTTCTTT
CASRDREWAEAFF
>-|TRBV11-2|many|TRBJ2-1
TGTGCCAGCAGCTTATGGCTAGCGAGCTACAATGAGCAGTTCTTC
CASSLWLASYNEQFF
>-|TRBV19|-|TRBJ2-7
TGTGCCAGTAGGGGGCCTTTCTACGAGCAGTACTTC
CASRGPFYEQYF
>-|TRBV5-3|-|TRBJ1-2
TGTGCCAGAAGCTTTATGCAGGGTTCGTATTATGGCTACACCTTC
CARSFMQGSYYGYTF
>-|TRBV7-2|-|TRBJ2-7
TGTGCCAGCAGCTTCCGTAGTGGGGCTAGTCTCTACGAGCAGTACTTC
CASSFRSGASLYEQYF
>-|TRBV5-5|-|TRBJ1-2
TGTGCCAGCAGCTTGAGAGCTTGGACAGACTATGGCTACACCTTC
CASSLRAWTDYGYTF
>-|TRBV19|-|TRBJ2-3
TGTGCCAGTACCTTGAATGCCGGGGTAACAGATACGCAGTATTTT
CASTLNAGVTDTQYF
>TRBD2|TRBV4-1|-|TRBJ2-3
TGCGCCAGCAGCCTTTCGGGACTAGCGACAGATACGCAGTATTTT
CASSLSGLATDTQYF
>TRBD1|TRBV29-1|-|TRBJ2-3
TGCAGCGTTGAAAGTCCGGACAGGACATTCACAGATACGCAGTATTTT
CSVESPDRTFTDTQYF
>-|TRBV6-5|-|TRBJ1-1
TGTGCCAGCCTGCGAGGATCGGGACGGGGTGAAGCTTTCTTT
CASLRGSGRGEAFF
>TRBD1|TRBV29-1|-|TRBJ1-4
TGCAGCGTTGAGGGCAGGGGGAATGAAAAACTGTTTTTT
CSVEGRGNEKLFF
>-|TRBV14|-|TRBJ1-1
TGTGCCAGCAGCGAGTATGCTTGGGACACTGAAGCTTTCTTT
CASSEYAWDTEAFF
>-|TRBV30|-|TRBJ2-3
TGTGCCTGGAGTAGCGGGCGCACAGATACGCAGTATTTT
CAWSSGRTDTQYF
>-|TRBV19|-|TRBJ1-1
TGTGCCAGTAGTCCAGGGTACACTGAAGCTTTCTTT
CASSPGYTEAFF
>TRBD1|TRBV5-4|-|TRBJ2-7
TGTGCCAGCAGCTGGACAGGGTCGGGCGAGCAGTACTTC
CASSWTGSGEQYF
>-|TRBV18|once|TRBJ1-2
TGTGCCAGCTCCCCGGCCGGGGTTGACGGCTACACCTTC
CASSPAGVDGYTF
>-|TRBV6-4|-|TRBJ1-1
TGTGCCAGCAGTGAGGGGGCGAACACTGAAGCTTTCTTT
CASSEGANTEAFF
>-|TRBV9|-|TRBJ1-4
TGTGCCAGCAGCGTAGATCACTACGGTGAAAAACTGTTTTTT
CASSVDHYGEKLFF
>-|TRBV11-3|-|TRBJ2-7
TGTGCCAGCAGCTTAGTGCGGGACGAGCAGTACTTC
CASSLVRDEQYF
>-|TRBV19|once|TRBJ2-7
TGTGCCAGTAGTATAGTTCAAGGCCGTTCCTACGAGCAGTACTTC
CASSIVQGRSYEQYF
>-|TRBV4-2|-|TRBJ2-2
TGTGCCAGCAGCCAAGGACAGGTCGGGAACACCGGGGAGCTGTTTTTT
CASSQGQVGNTGELFF
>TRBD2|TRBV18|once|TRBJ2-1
TGTGCCAGCTCACCGGACGGGCTAGCGGGGTACTACAATGAGCAGTTCTTC
CASSPDGLAGYYNEQFF